Each of the 3 T cell receptor beta chains below was sequenced from the same sample in a study of regulatory T cells in long-lasting Graves disease (dated by TCRdb to about 2021). In the paper's terms, the time point label means: persistent/refractory GD, antithyroid drugs over 5 years with positive TRAb. For both TCR sequencing and RNA sequencing, RNA was extracted from PBMCs in TRIzol. Library prep was done by multiplex PCR. The instrument was an Illumina HiSeq 4000. iRepertoire HTBI primers and Arm-PCR amplification of CDR3 regions were used to construct TCR beta libraries. TCRdb redid the processing of the public reads, applying fastp at Q25 and MiXCR, and retained in-frame beta chains. Identical CDR3 proteins give one entry, which carries the most common genes and DNA. This sample lists a few hundred thousand distinct CDR3 sequences; roughly a quarter were detected once. The top ten clonotypes cover approximately 25% of the sample.

Specimen: peripheral blood mononuclear cells (PBMCs), collected when the disease was refractory, from a patient treated with antithyroid drugs. The receptors derive from a female donor with Graves disease.

This clonotype was seen ten or more times. This chain connects TRBV2 to TRBJ2-7; 12 bases match TRBD2. The CDR3 loop spans 15 amino acids. In germline, CDR1 is SNHLY, CDR2 FYNNEI. V shed 6 bases, J shed 10 bases, and the junction held 13 bases outside the gene matches. The CDR3 sequence: CASSPVASGRALQYF. In DNA form, the CDR3 reads TGTGCCAGCAGCCCCGTGGCTAGCGGGAGGGCCTTACAGTACTTC.

The gene calls are TRBV25-1 and TRBJ1-5, with D unresolved. The V gene's germline CDR1 is MGHDK and CDR2 SYGVNS. V shed 1 base and J shed 0 bases, with 4 bases lying between them. This CDR3 is built from 14 residues. Here the CDR3 reads CASSESVSNQPQHF. CDR3 nucleotides: TGTGCCAGCAGTGAATCGGTTAGCAATCAGCCCCAGCATTTT.

There are many counts of this clonotype. V is TRBV5-1 and J is TRBJ2-2; the D is unclear. This CDR3 is built from 14 residues. Trimming removed 0 bases from V and 1 base from J, with 4 bases in between. Germline CDR1 is SGHRS and CDR2 is YFSETQ. The CDR3 sequence is CASSLDRNTGELFF. As DNA, the CDR3 is TGCGCCAGCAGCTTGGACAGGAACACCGGGGAGCTGTTTTTT.